This TCR beta chain was identified during a study of T cell repertoires in ileal Crohn's disease. Findings and caveats of the study: Sorted CD8 T cells held more high-frequency clones than CD4.

Turning to this clone: Its cognate antigen is unknown.

Measured with immunoSEQ multiplex PCR; TCRdb has only the in-frame clones, and not every one. Of about 4,300 clones in the sample, 60% to 80% were seen once. The CDR3 extends over 15 amino acids. Germline CDR1 and CDR2: SEHNR and FQNEAQ (reference sequence). V shed 6 bases, J shed 4 bases, and the junction held 8 bases outside the gene matches. The V call is TRBV7-9, the J call TRBJ2-1; TRBD2 agrees at 8 bases. Sequencing used ileal tissue. The clonotype originates from an adult with Crohn's disease. CDR3 protein: CASRAFSGAYNEQFF. CDR3 bases: TGTGCCAGCAGAGCCTTTAGCGGGGCTTACAATGAGCAGTTCTTC.